The source of this T cell receptor beta chain is a study of blood T cells in healthy people across ages. General observations from the study: Bulk PBMC profiling left naive and antigen-experienced comparisons inconclusive.

With 3 bases removed from V and 4 bases from J, the gap between germline ends came to 21 bases. The CDR3 has 17 residues. Germline V gene sequence: CDR1 PRHDT, CDR2 FYEKMQ (reference sequence). RNA extraction gave at least 5 micrograms of total RNA per sample. This clonotype was seen only a few times. As yet, its antigen is unknown. With a J-beta primer mix and a sample-barcoded 5' primer, a second PCR ran 7 to 11 cycles. TCRdb called the 5' RACE reads again in MiXCR, with one record for every CDR3 protein. The data show 600,000 to 850,000 distinct CDR3 sequences, 20% to 25% seen once. This sample was also put to use in a study of T cells of mothers and their children.

The rearrangement links TRBV13 to TRBJ1-2; TRBD1 might be the D (6 bases). This clonotype was sampled from a boy between 5 and 17 years old in good health. Sequencing was carried out using blood. The CDR3 region is CASSFLVPRDTSYGYTF. CDR3 DNA: TGTGCCAGCAGCTTTTTAGTACCCAGGGACACGAGCTATGGCTACACCTTC.